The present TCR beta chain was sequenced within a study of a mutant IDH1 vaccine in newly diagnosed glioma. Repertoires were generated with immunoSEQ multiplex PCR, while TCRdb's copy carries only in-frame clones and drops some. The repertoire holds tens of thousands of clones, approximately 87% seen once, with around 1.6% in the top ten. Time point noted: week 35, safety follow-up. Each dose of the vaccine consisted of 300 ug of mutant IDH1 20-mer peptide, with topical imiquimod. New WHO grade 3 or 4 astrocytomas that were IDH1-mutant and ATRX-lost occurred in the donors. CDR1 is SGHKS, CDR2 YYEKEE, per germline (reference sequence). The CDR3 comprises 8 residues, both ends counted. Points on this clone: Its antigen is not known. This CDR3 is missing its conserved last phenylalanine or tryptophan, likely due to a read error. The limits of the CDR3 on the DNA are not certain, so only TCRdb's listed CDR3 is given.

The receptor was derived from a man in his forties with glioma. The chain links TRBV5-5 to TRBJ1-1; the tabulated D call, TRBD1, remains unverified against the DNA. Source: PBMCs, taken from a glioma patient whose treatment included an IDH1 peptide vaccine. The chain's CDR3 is CASSLYGL.